The 13 T cell receptor beta chains listed next were all sequenced from one sample in a study of blood T cell repertoires in COVID-19. The method was immunoSEQ multiplex PCR; TCRdb's version includes in-frame clones alone and lacks a portion of them. The sample yields roughly 380,000 clones, over 85% seen once. The sequenced material came from peripheral blood. These receptors were collected from a woman aged 60-75 years with COVID-19, enrolled during active disease.

This clone appeared a few times. This chain connects TRBV27 to TRBJ1-2; 8 positions match TRBD1. V lost 7 bases, J lost 4 bases, and 2 bases stayed unmatched. The CDR3 contains 12 residues. Germline values: CDR1 MNHEY, CDR2 SMNVEV (reference sequence). CDR3 sequence reads: CASKGQGYGYTF. The CDR3 nucleotides are TGTGCCAGCAAAGGACAGGGCTATGGCTACACCTTC.

The gene calls are TRBV4-2 and TRBJ1-4; TRBD1 matches at 8 bases. There are 16 residues in the CDR3. Germline lookup yields CDR1 LGHNA and CDR2 YNFKEQ. J lost 7 bases, V lost 1 base, and 8 bases had no gene match. This CDR3 reads CASSQGGTGGTEKLFF. The CDR3 DNA sequence: TGTGCCAGCAGCCAAGGAGGCACAGGGGGAACTGAAAAACTGTTTTTT.

The chain couples TRBV9 to TRBJ1-1; a weak D match, TRBD1 (6 bases). Trimming cost V 3 bases and J 8 bases, with 11 bases left between them. The germline gives CDR1 SGDLS, CDR2 YYNGEE. The CDR3 runs to 12 residues. CDR3 nucleotides: TGTGCCAGCAGCGAAACAACAGGGGAAGCTTTCTTT. This gives the protein CASSETTGEAFF.

This clone showed up just a few times. The gene calls are TRBV7-8 and TRBJ1-6; 9 nucleotides align to TRBD1. J lost 9 bases, V lost 2 bases, and 8 bases had no gene match. This CDR3 contains 16 residues. Germline V gene data show CDR1 as SGHVS and CDR2 as FQNEAQ. The CDR3 reads CASSLMGDRAGSPLHF. CDR3 nucleotide sequence: TGTGCCAGCAGCTTAATGGGGGACAGGGCTGGTTCACCCCTCCACTTT.

This clone was found a few times. CDR3 in DNA: TGTGCCAGCAGGAACACCCGTTGGGTAGGGGCCCTCCACTTT. Protein sequence: CASRNTRWVGALHF. The chain combines TRBV6-5 with TRBJ1-6; a possible D gene is TRBD1 (5 bases). Germline V lookup: CDR1 MNHEY, CDR2 SVGAGI. The CDR3 sequence is 14 residues long. With 6 bases removed from V and 14 bases from J, the gap between germline ends came to 20 bases.

The chain links TRBV28 to TRBJ2-5, with D perhaps matching TRBD1 (6 bases). The CDR3 is 17 residues long. V dropped 3 bases and J dropped 4 bases, with 21 bases sitting between them. Germline V gene data show CDR1 as MDHEN and CDR2 as SYDVKM. For the CDR3, the DNA is TGTGCCAGCAGTTTCTTCGCAGGGGCAGTCGGAGGAGAGACCCAGTACTTC. Translated: CASSFFAGAVGGETQYF.

V is TRBV23-1 and J is TRBJ2-7; TRBD1 agrees at 10 bases. TRBV23-1 is flagged as an ORF with uncertain function. The CDR3 contains 16 residues. Trimming at V came to 0 bases and at J to 2 bases, leaving 4 bases not matched to a gene. CDR3 DNA: TGCGCCAGCAGTCAATCGGGACAGGGGCCAACCTACGAGCAGTACTTC. Protein: CASSQSGQGPTYEQYF.

This clone came up once. The chain joins TRBV5-1 to TRBJ2-1; a possible D gene is TRBD2 (7 bases). CDR3 length: 16 residues. Germline lookup yields CDR1 SGHRS and CDR2 YFSETQ. Trimming stripped 4 bases from V and 3 bases from J, with 17 bases between. CDR3 loop: CASSAEWGGRYNEQFF. The CDR3, as DNA: TGCGCCAGCAGCGCGGAATGGGGGGGCCGCTACAATGAGCAGTTCTTC.

This chain links TRBV27 with TRBJ2-7; D is uncertain. With 2 bases removed from V and 1 base from J, the gap between germline ends came to 9 bases. CDR1 is MNHEY, CDR2 SMNVEV, per germline (reference sequence). The CDR3 runs to 14 residues. CDR3 sequence reads: CASSLSPQSYEQYF. The CDR3 DNA sequence: TGTGCCAGCAGTTTAAGTCCCCAGTCCTACGAGCAGTACTTC.

The rearrangement uses TRBV5-1 and TRBJ1-1; D gene ambiguous. V lost 4 bases, J lost 0 bases, and 7 bases lay in between. The CDR3 is 13 residues long. The germline V gene encodes CDR1 SGHRS and CDR2 YFSETQ. As DNA, the CDR3 is TGCGCCAGCAGCCTAGAATTGAACACTGAAGCTTTCTTT. Translation: CASSLELNTEAFF.

The V and J genes are TRBV10-1 and TRBJ1-2; 10 nucleotides align to TRBD1. CDR1 is WNHNN, CDR2 SYGVQD, per germline (reference sequence). V lost 4 bases to trimming and J lost 3 bases; unmatched junction nucleotides: 5. The CDR3 covers 15 residues. The CDR3 is CASSAPTGGDYGYTF. Written as DNA, the CDR3 is TGCGCCAGCAGTGCACCGACAGGGGGCGACTATGGCTACACCTTC.

The rearrangement joins TRBV27 to TRBJ2-7; 7 positions match TRBD1. The trim removed 5 bases at V and 2 bases at J, leaving 12 bases unmatched. The CDR3 has 16 amino acids. CDR1 and CDR2 (germline): MNHEY, SMNVEV (reference sequence). DNA for the CDR3: TGTGCCAGCAGTCCACAAGGAACAGGGGCTGCCTACGAGCAGTACTTC. Its translation: CASSPQGTGAAYEQYF.

The rearrangement uses TRBV11-3 and TRBJ2-7; possibly TRBD2 for D (6 bases). Germline assignment: CDR1 SGHNT and CDR2 YENEEA. This CDR3 region has 13 residues. Trimming took 3 bases from V and 4 from J, leaving 10 bases between them. CDR3 coding DNA: TGTGCCAGCAGCTTCGGGGGATCATACGAGCAGTACTTC. Translating it yields CASSFGGSYEQYF. Full variable domain (outside the CDR3, taken from reference TRBV11-3 and TRBJ2-7): EAGVVQSPRYKIIEKKQPVAFWCNPISGHNTLYWYLQNLGQGPELLIRYENEEAVDDSQLPKDRFSAERLKGVDSTLKIQPAELGDSAVYLCASSFGGSYEQYFGPGTRLTVT.